This TCR beta chain was found in a study of CD8 T cells in Susac syndrome. TEMRA cells were FACS-enriched and CD8+ and CD4+ T cells negatively isolated. The CDR3 extends over 14 amino acids. V lost 6 bases and J lost 7, with 18 bases in between. Germline loops: CDR1 ENHRY, CDR2 SYGVKD. Random hexamers were used to reverse transcribe the RNA input (about 0.5 to 1 ug). TCR beta CDR3 was amplified by immunoSEQ covering 54 Vbeta and 13 Jbeta. TCRdb ran MiXCR on the immunoSEQ multiplex PCR reads and lists one entry per CDR3 protein. The table records roughly 140,000 distinct CDR3 sequences, roughly 96% of them present only once.

The receptor's source is a human donor with multiple sclerosis. V usage is TRBV10-3 and J usage is TRBJ1-1; D remains unclear. The material sequenced was CD8+ T cells from PBMCs. The CDR3 protein is CAIRSDPTDVEAFF. CDR3 in DNA: TGTGCCATCAGATCGGACCCGACTGATGTTGAAGCTTTCTTT.